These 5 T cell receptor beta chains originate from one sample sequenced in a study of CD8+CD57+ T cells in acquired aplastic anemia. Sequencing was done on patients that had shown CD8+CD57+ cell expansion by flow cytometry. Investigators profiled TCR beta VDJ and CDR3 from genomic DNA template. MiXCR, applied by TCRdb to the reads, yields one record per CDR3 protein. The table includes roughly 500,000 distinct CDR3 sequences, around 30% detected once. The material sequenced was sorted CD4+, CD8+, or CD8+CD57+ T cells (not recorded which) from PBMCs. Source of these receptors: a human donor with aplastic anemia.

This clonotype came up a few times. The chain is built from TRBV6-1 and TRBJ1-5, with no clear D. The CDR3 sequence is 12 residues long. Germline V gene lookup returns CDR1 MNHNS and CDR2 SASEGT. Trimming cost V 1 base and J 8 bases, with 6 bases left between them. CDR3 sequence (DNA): TGTGCCAGCAGTGAAGGATTTAAGCCCCAGCATTTT. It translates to CASSEGFKPQHF.

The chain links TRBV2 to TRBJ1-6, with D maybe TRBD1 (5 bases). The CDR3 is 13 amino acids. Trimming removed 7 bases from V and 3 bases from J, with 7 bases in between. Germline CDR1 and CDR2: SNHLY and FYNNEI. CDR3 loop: CASTDSYNSPLHF. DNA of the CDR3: TGTGCCAGCACCGACAGCTATAATTCACCCCTCCACTTT.

Here the CDR3 DNA reads TGTGCCAGCAGTTACTCGGAGCGGCAAGAGACCCAGTACTTC. The encoded protein is CASSYSERQETQYF. This chain joins TRBV6-5 and TRBJ2-5; a weak D match, TRBD2 (5 bases). CDR3 length equals 14 residues. Germline V lookup: CDR1 MNHEY, CDR2 SVGAGI. The V and J ends lost 0 bases and 2 bases respectively, with 7 bases between them.

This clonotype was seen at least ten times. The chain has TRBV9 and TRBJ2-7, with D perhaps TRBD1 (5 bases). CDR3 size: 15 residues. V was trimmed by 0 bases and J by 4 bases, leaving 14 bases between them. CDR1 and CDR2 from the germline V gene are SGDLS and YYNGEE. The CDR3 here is CASSVASETAYEQYF. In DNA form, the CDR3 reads TGTGCCAGCAGCGTAGCCTCGGAGACAGCATACGAGCAGTACTTC.

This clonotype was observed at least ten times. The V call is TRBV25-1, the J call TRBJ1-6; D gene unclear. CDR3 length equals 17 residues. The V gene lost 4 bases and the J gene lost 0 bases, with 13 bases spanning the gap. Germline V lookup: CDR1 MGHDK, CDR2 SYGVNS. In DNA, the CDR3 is TGTGCCAGCAGTGTCTCGCACAGACTCTCCTATAATTCACCCCTCCACTTT. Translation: CASSVSHRLSYNSPLHF.